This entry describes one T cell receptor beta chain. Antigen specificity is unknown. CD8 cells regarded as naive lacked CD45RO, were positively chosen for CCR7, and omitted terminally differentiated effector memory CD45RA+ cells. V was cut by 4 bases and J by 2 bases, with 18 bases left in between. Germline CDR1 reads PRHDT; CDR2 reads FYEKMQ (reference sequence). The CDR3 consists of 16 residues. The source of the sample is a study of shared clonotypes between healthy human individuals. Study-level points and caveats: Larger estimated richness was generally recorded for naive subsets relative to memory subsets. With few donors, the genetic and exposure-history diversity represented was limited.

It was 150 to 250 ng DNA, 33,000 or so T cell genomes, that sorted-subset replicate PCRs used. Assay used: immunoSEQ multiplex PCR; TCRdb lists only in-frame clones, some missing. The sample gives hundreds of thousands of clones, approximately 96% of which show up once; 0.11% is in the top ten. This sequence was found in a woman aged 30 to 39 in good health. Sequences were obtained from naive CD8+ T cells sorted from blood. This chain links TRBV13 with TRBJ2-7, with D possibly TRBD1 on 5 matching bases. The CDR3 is CASSSADQGTPYEQYF. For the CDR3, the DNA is TGTGCCAGCAGCTCCGCCGACCAGGGAACTCCCTACGAGCAGTACTTC.